The 18 T cell receptor beta chains below were found in one sample sequenced in a study of blood T cell repertoires in COVID-19 (TCRdb year 2020). The library was made by the immunoSEQ multiplex PCR assay. TCRdb re-hosts the immuneACCESS table, in-frame sequences only. Its copies lack some clones; in the studies checked, an unresolved V gene accounts for under half of them, and the cause for the rest is not known. The sample yields about 140,000 clones; over 70% were counted once. The ten largest account for 1.9% of the sample. The sequenced sample consisted of peripheral blood. Every receptor here comes from a woman aged 60-75 years with acute or convalescent COVID-19.

This CDR3 is CASSLHGGRATNDEQFF. In DNA form, the CDR3 reads TGTGCCAGCAGTTTACACGGCGGGAGGGCCACCAACGATGAGCAGTTCTTC. This chain joins TRBV27 and TRBJ2-1; 9 nucleotides line up with TRBD2. After removal of 2 bases from V and 8 bases from J, the junction contained 13 bases not matched to a gene. The CDR3 runs 17 residues. Germline CDR1 MNHEY, CDR2 SMNVEV (reference sequence).

The chain joins TRBV25-1 to TRBJ1-1; 11 nucleotides match TRBD1. After removal of 3 bases from V and 10 bases from J, the junction contained 16 bases not matched to a gene. This CDR3 is built from 17 residues. Germline lookup yields CDR1 MGHDK and CDR2 SYGVNS. The CDR3 DNA reads TGTGCCAGCAGTGATCGCCGGACAGGGGGCGGGGGAACCACAGCTTTCTTT. Translated: CASSDRRTGGGGTTAFF.

This clone was picked up a small number of times. V usage is TRBV5-4 and J usage is TRBJ1-3, with D perhaps matching TRBD1 (5 bases). V dropped 10 bases and J dropped 2 bases, with 22 bases sitting between them. The CDR3 totals 16 residues. Germline-derived CDR1 and CDR2 are SGHNT and YYREEE (reference sequence). CDR3 loop: CAFGGRHEGTGNTIYF. The CDR3 DNA reads TGTGCCTTTGGAGGGAGGCACGAGGGGACTGGAAACACCATATATTTT.

CDR3: CASSPRGLQETQYF. In DNA form, the CDR3 reads TGTGCCAGCAGCCCCAGGGGACTACAAGAGACCCAGTACTTC. V gene TRBV6-5 combines with J gene TRBJ2-5; TRBD2 is a possible D gene (7 bases). The length of the CDR3 is 14 residues. CDR1 and CDR2 from the germline V gene are MNHEY and SVGAGI. Trimming pared 6 bases from V and 2 bases from J, leaving 13 bases between.

This clone was found a few times. This chain connects TRBV6-5 to TRBJ1-6; 8 bases line up with TRBD1. The CDR3 runs 15 residues. CDR1 is MNHEY, CDR2 SVGAGI, per germline. Germline trimming cut 4 bases from V and 9 bases from J; bases unmatched to any gene: 8. The CDR3 loop is CASSFTGTGSSPLHF. The CDR3 bases are TGTGCCAGCAGTTTCACCGGGACAGGTTCTTCACCCCTCCACTTT.

The CDR3 sequence: CASSVLRGQPQHF. CDR3 nucleotides: TGTGCCAGCAGTGTTTTAAGGGGTCAGCCCCAGCATTTT. The chain couples TRBV27 to TRBJ1-5; the D gene is possibly TRBD1 (5 bases). V shed 5 bases and J shed 6 bases, with 11 bases lying between them. Germline assignment: CDR1 MNHEY and CDR2 SMNVEV (reference sequence). The CDR3 has 13 amino acids.

This rearrangement joins TRBV28 to TRBJ1-2, with D unresolved. Between the trimmed V and J ends, which lost 3 bases and 5 bases, there was a span of 7 bases. Germline V CDR1 and CDR2: MDHEN, SYDVKM. The CDR3 runs to 12 residues. CDR3: CASSFPTYGYTF. The CDR3 region has the DNA TGTGCCAGCAGTTTCCCCACTTATGGCTACACCTTC.

The V and J genes are TRBV3-1 (or the pseudogene TRBV3-2) and TRBJ2-7, with 7 bases matching TRBD1. Trimming removed 6 bases from V and 2 bases from J; junction bases left unmatched: 4. The CDR3 covers 13 residues. Germline CDR1 LGHDT, CDR2 YNNKEL (reference sequence). The CDR3 nucleotides read TGTGCCAGCAGGAGGGACAGACCCTACGAGCAGTACTTC. Translating gives CASRRDRPYEQYF.

This rearrangement joins TRBV7-9 to TRBJ2-3; D remains ambiguous. V shed 5 bases and J shed 4 bases, with 10 bases lying between them. This CDR3 region has 13 residues. Germline V lookup: CDR1 SEHNR, CDR2 FQNEAQ (reference sequence). The chain's CDR3 is CASSPVTSDTQYF. The CDR3 nucleotides read TGTGCCAGCAGCCCGGTGACTTCAGATACGCAGTATTTT.

The chain employs TRBV7-9 and TRBJ1-2; D possibly corresponds to TRBD1 (5 bases). The length of the CDR3 is 15 residues. The V end lost 1 base, the J end lost 0 bases, and 9 bases lay between the germline ends. CDR1 and CDR2 (germline): SEHNR, FQNEAQ (reference sequence). The CDR3 DNA follows: TGTGCCAGCAGCTTAGTAGGGGCCTCTAACTATGGCTACACCTTC. Protein sequence: CASSLVGASNYGYTF.

The V call is TRBV6-6, the J call TRBJ1-4, with 7 bases lining up with TRBD1. Germline-derived CDR1 and CDR2 are MNHNY and SVGAGI (reference sequence). This CDR3 is 16 amino acids long. With 6 bases clipped from V and 3 bases from J, the junction kept 10 bases outside the gene matches. The DNA of the CDR3 is TGTGCCAGCAGCCTACCGGGACAGCTCTCTAATGAAAAACTGTTTTTT. This gives the protein CASSLPGQLSNEKLFF.

The rearrangement uses TRBV3-1 (or the pseudogene TRBV3-2) and TRBJ1-5, with D maybe TRBD1 (5 bases). Germline V lookup: CDR1 LGHDT, CDR2 YNNKEL (reference sequence). Trimming removed 4 bases from V and 6 bases from J, with 10 bases in between. This CDR3 is built from 13 residues. CDR3 nucleotides: TGTGCCAGCAGCCGGGACTTCGCTCAGCCCCAGCATTTT. Translated, it gives CASSRDFAQPQHF.

This clone appeared once. The chain couples TRBV5-6 to TRBJ2-5, with 7 bases aligning to TRBD2. The CDR3 sequence is 15 residues long. V lost 2 bases to trimming and J lost 1 base; unmatched junction nucleotides: 5. Germline V gene lookup returns CDR1 SGHDT and CDR2 YYEEEE. The CDR3 region has the DNA TGTGCCAGCAGCTTTGGCGCTAGCGGCCAAGAGACCCAGTACTTC. Translating it yields CASSFGASGQETQYF. Drawing the rest from reference TRBV5-6 and TRBJ2-5, the complete variable domain is DAGVTQSPTHLIKTRGQQVTLRCSPKSGHDTVSWYQQALGQGPQFIFQYYEEEERQRGNFPDRFSGHQFPNYSSELNVNALLLGDSALYLCASSFGASGQETQYFGPGTRLLVL.

This clone was counted between two and nine times. The rearrangement uses TRBV2 and TRBJ2-2, with 12 nucleotides matching TRBD2. This CDR3 has 14 amino acids. V gave up 7 bases and J gave up 6 bases; unmatched junction bases: 3. Per germline, CDR1 SNHLY and CDR2 FYNNEI. This CDR3 is CASTGLAGSGELFF. The DNA for the CDR3 is TGTGCCAGCACGGGACTAGCGGGTTCCGGGGAGCTGTTTTTT.

The chain joins TRBV6-5 to TRBJ1-1, with 8 bases identical to TRBD1. The V segment lost 6 bases and the J segment 2 bases; nucleotides outside the gene matches: 5. Looked up from germline, CDR1 is MNHEY and CDR2 is SVGAGI. The CDR3 has 14 amino acids. Here the CDR3 DNA reads TGTGCCAGCAGCTGGACAGGGTCCAACACTGAAGCTTTCTTT. It translates to CASSWTGSNTEAFF.

V is TRBV5-6 and J is TRBJ1-3, with D unclear. V lost 4 bases, J lost 0 bases, and 14 bases lay in between. Looked up from germline, CDR1 is SGHDT and CDR2 is YYEEEE. The CDR3 extends over 16 amino acids. This chain's CDR3 is CASSPLTGNSGNTIYF. DNA for the CDR3: TGTGCCAGCAGCCCTCTGACGGGGAACTCTGGAAACACCATATATTTT.

The table lists this clone with a few counts. J is TRBJ2-7 and V is TRBV6-5; D remains unclear. Trimming took 0 bases from V and 3 from J, leaving 9 bases between them. CDR3 length equals 14 residues. The V gene's germline CDR1 is MNHEY and CDR2 SVGAGI. For the CDR3, the DNA is TGTGCCAGCAGTTACTCGAGGATTTTCTACGAGCAGTACTTC. It specifies CASSYSRIFYEQYF.

The chain couples TRBV27 to TRBJ2-1; 8 bases match TRBD2. The CDR3 extends over 15 amino acids. Germline assignment: CDR1 MNHEY and CDR2 SMNVEV (reference sequence). The V segment lost 4 bases and the J segment 8 bases; nucleotides outside the gene matches: 10. The CDR3 coding sequence is TGTGCCAGCAGTTCCCGACGGGAGGGTGCGGATGAGCAGTTCTTC. This codes for CASSSRREGADEQFF.